Described below is a single TCR beta chain sequence and its context. This sample is part of a study of OX40 agonist ivuxolimab in advanced cancers. Study context: Patients assigned to dose escalation were diagnosed with hepatocellular carcinoma, melanoma, renal cell or head and neck cancer.

CDR1 is SGHRS, CDR2 YFSETQ, per germline. This CDR3 comprises 14 residues. V lost 0 bases to trimming and J lost 10 bases; unmatched junction nucleotides: 6. Clones were read by immunoSEQ multiplex PCR, and TCRdb kept only the in-frame ones, dropping some. The sample has around 68,000 clones; around 93% are singletons. The starting material was CD4+ or CD8+ T cells sorted from blood, obtained in a trial of the OX40 agonist ivuxolimab. The receptor comes from an adult with an advanced solid tumor such as melanoma, head and neck, liver or kidney cancer. V and J are TRBV5-1 and TRBJ1-1, with TRBD1 matching 10 bases. DNA for the CDR3: TGCGCCAGCAGCTTGGCCTTAGGACAGGGGGGAGCTTTCTTT. Translated, it gives CASSLALGQGGAFF.